What follows is one TCR beta chain and its context. No cognate antigen has been identified for it. Within one base of it there is no much larger clone, and no base qualities were kept. Participants in the prospective study were aged roughly 18 to 100 years, lived in 20 to 25 United States geographic areas, and enrolled through a virtual design. In the prospective study, participants were assigned to cohorts based on the clinical history participants reported in a screening survey and a study questionnaire. For ImmuneRACE Cohort 3, a participant was defined as recovered based on two consecutive negative NP/OP PCR tests, clearance by a healthcare professional, or resolution of symptoms. In the prospective study, whole blood, serum and a nasopharyngeal or oropharyngeal swab were collected from each participant by mobile phlebotomists. Additional blood draws and questionnaires over an approximately 2-month period could optionally be provided by prospective study participants. Blood samples from the prospective study were shipped frozen or at room temperature prior to DNA extraction.

TCRbeta CDR3 regions were amplified from genomic DNA by means of the immunoSEQ Assay, a bias-controlled multiplex PCR. The study's processing was this. Nucleated cell counts per sample were estimated from amplification of reference gene primers within the assay. Sequence reads were collapsed and filtered to measure the absolute abundance of every unique TCRbeta CDR3 rearrangement. For each sample, productive Simpson clonality was calculated by taking the square root of Simpson's diversity index across productive rearrangements. Imported from immuneACCESS, the table was reduced by TCRdb to in-frame sequences with V and J called. These copies leave out some clones; in studies compared against another copy, an unresolved V gene accounts for under half, and the cause of the remainder is not known. That table furnishes V, J and clone size, whereas the DNA furnished D and trimming. Recorded for this sample are hundreds of thousands of clones; more than 75% of them occurred a single time. Roughly 1% of the sample is taken by the ten largest.

This entry comes from a study of blood T cell repertoires in COVID-19 (dated by TCRdb to about 2020). Broadly, across the study: Collaborator samples came from the United States, Italy and Spain and covered acute and convalescent phases of COVID-19. The samples were drawn from the first 160 participants of the ongoing ImmuneRACE study and from more than 1,000 subjects provided by 6 global collaborators. The repertoires were made available in a free public database intended to serve as a resource for research on the immune response to SARS-CoV-2. The material from the prospective study consisted of cDNA or gDNA derived from T cells, B-cell-depleted T cells, or PBMCs. Where HLA class I and class II types were available, the types were taken from metadata supplied by the sample provider, not from assay-based typing. The dataset comprised deeply sampled blood TCRbeta repertoires from subjects exposed to, actively infected with, or recovered from COVID-19. The sample metadata nearly always contained a de-identified subject ID, COVID-19 status, age in years and sex.

Results and caveats for the whole study, not just this receptor: The quantity of clinical and demographic metadata differed by source and by participant and was supplied without curation.

Trimming costs V 2 bases and J 4 bases, and their ends lie 14 bases apart. The germline V gene supplies CDR1 MDHEN and CDR2 SYDVKM. The CDR3, cysteine through phenylalanine, is 16 amino acids long. The kept DNA is CDR3 alone, 48 bases in frame from the first base. This receptor was obtained from a woman younger than 45 who had recovered from COVID-19. Recombination joined TRBV28 with TRBJ1-4; confidence is insufficient to name the D gene. Sequencing was carried out using PBMCs or T cells enriched from blood (not recorded which). CDR3 loop: CASSLPPGGNNEKLFF. The DNA sequence reads TGTGCCAGCAGTTTACCCCCTGGCGGGAATAATGAAAAACTGTTTTTT.